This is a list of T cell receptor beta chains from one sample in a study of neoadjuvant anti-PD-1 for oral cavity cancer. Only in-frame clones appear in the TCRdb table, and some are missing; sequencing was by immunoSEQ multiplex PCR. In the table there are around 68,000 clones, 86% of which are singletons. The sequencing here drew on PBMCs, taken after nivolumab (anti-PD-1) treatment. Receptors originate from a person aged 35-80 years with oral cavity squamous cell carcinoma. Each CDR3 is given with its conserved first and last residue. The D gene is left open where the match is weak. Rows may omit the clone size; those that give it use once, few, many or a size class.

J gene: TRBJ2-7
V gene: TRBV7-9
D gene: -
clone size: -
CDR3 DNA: TGTGCCAGCAGCCCGGACCTGGGGCAGTACTTC
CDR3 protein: CASSPDLGQYF

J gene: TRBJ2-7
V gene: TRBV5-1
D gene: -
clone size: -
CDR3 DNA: TGCGCCAGCAGCTGGGACCAGGGCTACGAGCAGTACTTC
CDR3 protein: CASSWDQGYEQYF

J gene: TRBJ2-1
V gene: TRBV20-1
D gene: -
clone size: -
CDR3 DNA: TGCAGTGCTGCAGAGGGTGGGGAGCAGTTCTTC
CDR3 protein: CSAAEGGEQFF

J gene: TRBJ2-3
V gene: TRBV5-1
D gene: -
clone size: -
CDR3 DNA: TGCGCCAGCAGCTCTGGCCGTACGGGGGCTACAGATACGCAGTATTTT
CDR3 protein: CASSSGRTGATDTQYF

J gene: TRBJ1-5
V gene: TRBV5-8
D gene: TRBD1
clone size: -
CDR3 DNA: TGTGCCAGCAGCTTGGAACCGGGACAGGGGCATTTT
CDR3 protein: CASSLEPGQGHF

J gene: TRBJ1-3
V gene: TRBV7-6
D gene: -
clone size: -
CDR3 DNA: TGTGCCAGCAGCCAGATGACGGTCTCTGGAAACACCATATATTTT
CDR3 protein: CASSQMTVSGNTIYF

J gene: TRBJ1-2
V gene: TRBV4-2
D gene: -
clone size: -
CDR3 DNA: TGTGCCAGCAGCCAAGCCGGGGATGGCTACACCTTC
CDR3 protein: CASSQAGDGYTF

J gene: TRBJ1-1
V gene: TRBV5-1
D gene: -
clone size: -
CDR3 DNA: TGCGCCAGCAGCCCGGGAGGGGGGAGAGGCACTGAAGCTTTCTTT
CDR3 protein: CASSPGGGRGTEAFF

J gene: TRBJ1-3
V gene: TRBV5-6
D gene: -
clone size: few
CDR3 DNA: TGTGCCAGCACCCAATTACAGGGATTTGTAAACACCATATATTTT
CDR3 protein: CASTQLQGFVNTIYF

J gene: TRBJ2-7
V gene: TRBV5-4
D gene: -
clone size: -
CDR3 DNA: TGTGCCAGCAGCTTGGAGGCAGCAAACTACGAGCAGTACTTC
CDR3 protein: CASSLEAANYEQYF

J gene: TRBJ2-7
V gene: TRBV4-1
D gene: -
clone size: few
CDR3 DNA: TGCGCCAGCAGCCTACCGGGACGTCTGCATAGCTCCTACGAGCAGTACTTC
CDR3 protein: CASSLPGRLHSSYEQYF

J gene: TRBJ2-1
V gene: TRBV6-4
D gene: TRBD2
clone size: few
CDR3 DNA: TGTGCCAGCAGTGACTCGGAGGCGGGAGGTTACAATGAGCAGTTCTTC
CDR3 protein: CASSDSEAGGYNEQFF

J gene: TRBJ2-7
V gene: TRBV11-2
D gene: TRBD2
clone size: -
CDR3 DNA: TGTGCCAGCAGCCGAATGGGGGGGTACGAGCAGTACTTC
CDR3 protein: CASSRMGGYEQYF

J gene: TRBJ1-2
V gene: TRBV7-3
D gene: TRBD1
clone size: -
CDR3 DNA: TGTGCCAGCAGCCCTTACAGGGGGAGTAATGGCTACACCTTC
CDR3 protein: CASSPYRGSNGYTF

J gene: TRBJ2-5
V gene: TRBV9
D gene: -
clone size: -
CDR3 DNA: TGTGCCAGCAGCCCTCCGACAGGTTTCCAAGAGACCCAGTACTTC
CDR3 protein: CASSPPTGFQETQYF

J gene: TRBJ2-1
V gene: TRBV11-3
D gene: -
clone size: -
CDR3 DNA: TGTGCCAGCAGCTTATGGGAGAATGAGCAGTTCTTC
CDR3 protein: CASSLWENEQFF

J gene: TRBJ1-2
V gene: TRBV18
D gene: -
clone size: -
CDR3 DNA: TGTGCCAGCTCACCAGGGAGGGTTGGGCCCGATGGCTACACCTTC
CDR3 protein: CASSPGRVGPDGYTF

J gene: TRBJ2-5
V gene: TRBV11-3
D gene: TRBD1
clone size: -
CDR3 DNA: TGTGCCAGCAGCCCGGGGACAGGGAGGGGAGAGACCCAGTACTTC
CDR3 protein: CASSPGTGRGETQYF

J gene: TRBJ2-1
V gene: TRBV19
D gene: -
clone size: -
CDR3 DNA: TGTGCCAGTAGTTACATTTTGCGGGGCCTTTACAATGAGCAGTTCTTC
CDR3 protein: CASSYILRGLYNEQFF

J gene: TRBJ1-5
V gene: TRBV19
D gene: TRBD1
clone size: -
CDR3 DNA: TGTGCCACCGGACAGGGAGGGACGAAGCCCCAGCATTTT
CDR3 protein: CATGQGGTKPQHF

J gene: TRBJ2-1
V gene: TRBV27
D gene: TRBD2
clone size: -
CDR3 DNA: TGTGCCAGCAGTTCCCCGGCCTCGGGGGGTTACAATGAGCAGTTCTTC
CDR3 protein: CASSSPASGGYNEQFF

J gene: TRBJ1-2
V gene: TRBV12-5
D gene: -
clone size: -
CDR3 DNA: TGTGCTAGTGGTTTGGGTACTAACTATGGCTACACCTTC
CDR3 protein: CASGLGTNYGYTF

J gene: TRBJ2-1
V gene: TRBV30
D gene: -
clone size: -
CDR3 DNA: TGTGCCTGGAGTGTACGTTTATTCGGGGAGCAGTTCTTC
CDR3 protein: CAWSVRLFGEQFF

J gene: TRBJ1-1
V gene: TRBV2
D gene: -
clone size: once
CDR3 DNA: TGTGCCAGCATCAAGCCCACTGAAGCTTTCTTT
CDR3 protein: CASIKPTEAFF

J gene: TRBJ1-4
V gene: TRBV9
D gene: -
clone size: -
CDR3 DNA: TGTGCCAGCAGCGTAGCTGAGGGGATGAGTGAAAAACTGTTTTTT
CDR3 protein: CASSVAEGMSEKLFF

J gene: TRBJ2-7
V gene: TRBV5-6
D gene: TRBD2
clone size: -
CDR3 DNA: TGTGCCAGCAGCTTGAGCCTTCTAGCGGGAGTGGACGAGCAGTACTTC
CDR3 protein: CASSLSLLAGVDEQYF

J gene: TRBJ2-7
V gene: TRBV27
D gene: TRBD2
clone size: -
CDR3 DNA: TGTGCCAGCATCGGGCTAGCGGCCCGCCGTTACGAGCAGTACTTC
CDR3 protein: CASIGLAARRYEQYF

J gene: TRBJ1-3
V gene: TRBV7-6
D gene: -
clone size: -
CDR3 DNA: TGTGCCAGCAGCTCAATCAGGGGATCTGGAAACACCATATATTTT
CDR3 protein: CASSSIRGSGNTIYF

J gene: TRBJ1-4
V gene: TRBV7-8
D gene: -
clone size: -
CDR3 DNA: TGTGCCAGCAGCTTAGCGGGGGCCTGGCTTAGGTTATCTAATGAAAAACTGTTTTTT
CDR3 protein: CASSLAGAWLRLSNEKLFF

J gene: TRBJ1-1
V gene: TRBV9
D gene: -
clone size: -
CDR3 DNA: TGTGCCAGCAGCGTAGCCCCGGGACAAAGTGAAGCTTTCTTT
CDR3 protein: CASSVAPGQSEAFF

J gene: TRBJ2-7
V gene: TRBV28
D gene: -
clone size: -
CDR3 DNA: TGTGCCAGCAGCCAAGAGTCAGCAACCTACGAGCAGTACTTC
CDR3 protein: CASSQESATYEQYF

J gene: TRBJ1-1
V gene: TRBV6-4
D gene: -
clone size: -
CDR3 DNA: TGTGCCAGCAGTGTATGGACCCCTGTCGGGGCTTTCTTT
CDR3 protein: CASSVWTPVGAFF

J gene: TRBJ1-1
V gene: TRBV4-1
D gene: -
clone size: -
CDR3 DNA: TGCGCCAGCAGCCAAGCGCCGAACACTGAAGCTTTCTTT
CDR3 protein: CASSQAPNTEAFF

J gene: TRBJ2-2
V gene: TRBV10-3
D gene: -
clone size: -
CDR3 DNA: TGTGCCATCAGTGTGGAAGGTTACACCGGGGAGCTGTTTTTT
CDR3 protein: CAISVEGYTGELFF

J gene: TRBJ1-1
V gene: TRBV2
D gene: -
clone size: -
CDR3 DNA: TGTGCCAGCAGTGAACAGGGTGGGGACACTGAAGCTTTCTTT
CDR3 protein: CASSEQGGDTEAFF

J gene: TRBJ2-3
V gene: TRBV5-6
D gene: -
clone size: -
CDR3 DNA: TGTGCCAGCAGCTTCGGTGGGGGCCCCACAGATACGCAGTATTTT
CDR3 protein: CASSFGGGPTDTQYF

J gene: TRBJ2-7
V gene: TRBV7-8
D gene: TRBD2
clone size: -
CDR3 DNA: TGTGCCAGCAGCTTAGTCCGACTAGCGGGAGGTAACGAGCAGTACTTC
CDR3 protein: CASSLVRLAGGNEQYF

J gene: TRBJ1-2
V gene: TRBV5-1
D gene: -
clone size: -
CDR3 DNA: TGCGCCAGCAGCTTGTCATCGGCGGATGGCTACACCTTC
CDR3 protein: CASSLSSADGYTF

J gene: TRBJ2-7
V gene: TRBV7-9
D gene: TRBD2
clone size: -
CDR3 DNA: TGTGCCAGCAGCTTGGCTGGCGGGGGGAACTCCTACGAGCAGTACTTC
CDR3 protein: CASSLAGGGNSYEQYF

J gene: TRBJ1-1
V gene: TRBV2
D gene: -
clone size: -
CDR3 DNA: TGTGCCAGCAGTGGGTTACAGGGAGGGCTATCAGAAGCTTTCTTT
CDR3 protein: CASSGLQGGLSEAFF

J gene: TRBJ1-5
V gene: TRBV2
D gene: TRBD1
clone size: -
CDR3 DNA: TGTGCCAGCAGGGGGGACAGCTATCAGCCCCAGCATTTT
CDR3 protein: CASRGDSYQPQHF

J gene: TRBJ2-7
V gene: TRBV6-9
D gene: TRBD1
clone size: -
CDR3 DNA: TGTGCCGGTGGACAGGGTAACGAGCAGTACTTC
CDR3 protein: CAGGQGNEQYF

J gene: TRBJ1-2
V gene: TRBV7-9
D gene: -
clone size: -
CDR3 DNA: TGTGCCAGCAGCTTTGGACAGAGAAACTATGGCTACACCTTC
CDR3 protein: CASSFGQRNYGYTF

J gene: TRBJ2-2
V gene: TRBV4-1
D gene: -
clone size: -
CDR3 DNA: TGCGCCAGCAGCCTCGCGCGGCTGAACCCCGGGGAGCTGTTTTTT
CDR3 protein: CASSLARLNPGELFF

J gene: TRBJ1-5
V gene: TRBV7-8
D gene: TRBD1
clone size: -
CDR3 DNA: TGTGCCAGCAGCTTAGCCCCACAGGGGTTTGGTCAGCCCCAGCATTTT
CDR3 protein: CASSLAPQGFGQPQHF

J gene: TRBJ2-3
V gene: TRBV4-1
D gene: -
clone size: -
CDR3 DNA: TGCGCCAGCAGCCAAGCTTGGCGGAGCACAGATACGCAGTATTTT
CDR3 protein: CASSQAWRSTDTQYF